The 14 T cell receptor beta chains below come from one sample, sequenced in a study of beta chain features in type 1 diabetes. Expressed TCRB transcripts were sequenced, since all the RNA that had been isolated was reverse transcribed. Clones were sequenced by immunoSEQ multiplex PCR, and TCRdb holds only the in-frame ones, with some missing. The table has 40,000 to 45,000 clones, 51% seen once. The source material was Tregs from blood. The receptors stem from a young woman in good health.

The rearrangement uses TRBV19 and TRBJ2-3; unclear D gene. There are 14 residues in the CDR3. In germline, CDR1 is LNHDA, CDR2 SQIVND (reference sequence). V was trimmed by 1 base and J by 3 bases, leaving 8 bases between them. The CDR3 nucleotides are TGTGCCAGTAGTATAGTGGGCAAAACAGATACGCAGTATTTT. Amino acid sequence: CASSIVGKTDTQYF.

This clone was counted between two and nine times. The V gene is TRBV30, the J gene TRBJ1-4; TRBD1 matches at 7 bases. Germline values: CDR1 GTSNPN, CDR2 SVGIG (reference sequence). This CDR3 is built from 14 residues. V dropped 1 base and J dropped 8; count of bases not matched to a gene: 7. CDR3 loop: CAWSAPGQNEKLFF. The CDR3 DNA sequence: TGTGCCTGGAGTGCTCCGGGACAGAACGAAAAACTGTTTTTT.

V gene TRBV10-2 combines with J gene TRBJ2-1; tentative D call: TRBD2 (5 bases). The CDR3 totals 12 residues. Trimming removed 7 bases from V and 9 bases from J, with 13 bases in between. CDR1 is WSHSY and CDR2 is SAAADI in the germline V gene. The CDR3 DNA is TGCGCCAGCACACTAGTTGGGATTGAGCAGTTCTTC. Protein product: CASTLVGIEQFF.

The V gene is TRBV2, the J gene TRBJ2-2, with TRBD2 as a possible D gene (5 bases). The CDR3 sequence is 14 residues long. The V end lost 6 bases, the J end lost 2 bases, and 10 bases lay between the germline ends. Germline CDR1 SNHLY, CDR2 FYNNEI. CDR3 region: CASRPGINTGELFF. CDR3 coding DNA: TGTGCCAGCAGGCCGGGGATTAACACCGGGGAGCTGTTTTTT.

This clone has just a few counts. This chain links TRBV30 with TRBJ2-1, with TRBD2 matching 7 bases. The CDR3 extends over 12 amino acids. CDR1 and CDR2 from the germline V gene are GTSNPN and SVGIG (reference sequence). Trimming took 0 bases from V and 10 from J; bases not matched to a gene: 3. CDR3 in DNA: TGTGCCTGGAGTGTACTGCGGGAGGAGCAGTTCTTC. It translates to CAWSVLREEQFF.

The V and J genes are TRBV7-2 and TRBJ1-4; 7 bases fit TRBD1. CDR1 and CDR2 from the germline V gene are SGHTA and FQGNSA. This CDR3 has 13 amino acids. Unmatched junction bases numbered 5, after V lost 5 bases and J lost 8 bases. DNA of the CDR3: TGTGCCAGCAGCCCACGGACAGGAGAAAAACTGTTTTTT. Its protein is CASSPRTGEKLFF.

This clone has more than one count but fewer than ten. The CDR3 here is CSVDGDRDEQYF. DNA of the CDR3: TGCAGCGTTGACGGGGACAGGGACGAGCAGTACTTC. V and J are TRBV29-1 and TRBJ2-7; 9 bases map to TRBD1. The ends lost 3 bases at V and 5 bases at J; junction bases unmatched: 2. The CDR3 runs to 12 residues. CDR1 and CDR2 (germline): SQVTM, ANQGSEA.

The gene calls are TRBV7-2 and TRBJ1-6; tentatively, D is TRBD1 (6 bases). CDR3 size: 14 residues. CDR1 is SGHTA and CDR2 is FQGNSA in the germline V gene. Trimming left V 5 bases short and J 7 bases short, with 12 bases between. DNA for the CDR3: TGTGCCAGCAGCCCAAACAGGGACAATTCACCCCTCCACTTT. As protein: CASSPNRDNSPLHF.

DNA for the CDR3: TGTGCCAGCAGCTACGACAGTTCTAGCAATCAGCCCCAGCATTTT. Amino acid sequence: CASSYDSSSNQPQHF. V usage is TRBV7-2 and J usage is TRBJ1-5, with D perhaps TRBD1 (5 bases). The CDR3 spans 15 residues. The germline V and J ends were trimmed by 4 bases and 0 bases, with 10 bases remaining between them. The V gene's germline CDR1 is SGHTA and CDR2 FQGNSA.

This chain uses TRBV11-3 with TRBJ2-2; TRBD1 agrees at 9 bases. Germline V lookup: CDR1 SGHNT, CDR2 YENEEA. Germline trimming cut 5 bases from V and 6 bases from J; bases unmatched to any gene: 10. The CDR3 sequence is 16 residues long. The CDR3 DNA reads TGTGCCAGCAGCGAAAACCGGGACAGGGCCTCCGGGGAGCTGTTTTTT. Translation: CASSENRDRASGELFF.

The chain has TRBV4-1 and TRBJ1-5, with 8 bases lining up with TRBD1. V dropped 4 bases and J dropped 2; count of bases not matched to a gene: 7. The CDR3 has 16 amino acids. Germline V gives CDR1 MGHRA, CDR2 YSYEKL. In nucleotides, the CDR3 is TGCGCCAGCAGCCGCCTCGACAGGGGTGGCAATCAGCCCCAGCATTTT. It codes for CASSRLDRGGNQPQHF.

This clone turned up a few times. This sequence joins TRBV19 and TRBJ2-1; 8 nucleotides match TRBD2. There are 14 residues in the CDR3. Trimming removed 7 bases from V and 4 bases from J; junction bases left unmatched: 6. Germline V gives CDR1 LNHDA, CDR2 SQIVND (reference sequence). The CDR3: CASIASGSYNEQFF. The CDR3 coding sequence is TGTGCCAGTATTGCAAGCGGGAGTTACAATGAGCAGTTCTTC.

J is TRBJ1-4 and V is TRBV6-5, with D maybe TRBD1 (6 bases). The CDR3 length is 15 residues. Germline CDR1 is MNHEY and CDR2 is SVGAGI. V gave up 6 bases and J gave up 8 bases, with 19 bases separating them. The CDR3, as DNA: TGTGCCAGCAGACTGCAACAGGGCAGGGGAGAAAAACTGTTTTTT. This codes for CASRLQQGRGEKLFF.

The chain couples TRBV19 to TRBJ1-2; 7 nucleotides match TRBD1. From germline, CDR1 is LNHDA and CDR2 SQIVND (reference sequence). This CDR3 spans 14 amino acids. Trimming cost V 6 bases and J 2 bases; bases outside gene matches: 6. The CDR3 DNA is TGTGCCAGTAGACGACAGGGTCAAAACTATGGCTACACCTTC. Its protein is CASRRQGQNYGYTF.